This note documents a single TCR beta chain sequence. The data derive from a study of blood T cell repertoires in COVID-19. About the study: Sources were T cells, B-cell-depleted T cells, or PBMCs; the material itself was cDNA or gDNA.

TCRdb's table, derived via immunoSEQ multiplex PCR, lists solely in-frame clones and lacks some. The sample includes hundreds of thousands of clones, roughly nine tenths seen only once; the top ten take around 2.1%. Trimming took 2 bases from V and 7 from J; bases not matched to a gene: 9. Per the germline V gene, CDR1 is KGHSH and CDR2 is LQKENI. The CDR3 spans 15 residues. The chain uses TRBV18 and TRBJ2-7; 9 positions match TRBD1. The sequenced sample was peripheral blood. This receptor was taken from a man aged 18 to 29 with active or convalescent COVID-19. CDR3 sequence: CASSPKSGTGMEQYF. In DNA, the CDR3 is TGTGCCAGCTCACCAAAGAGCGGGACAGGGATGGAGCAGTACTTC.